These 7 T cell receptor beta chains were all obtained from the same sample, sequenced in a study of blood T cell repertoires in COVID-19. The table came from immunoSEQ multiplex PCR; TCRdb's copy has only in-frame clones and leaves some out. This table has 310,000 or so clones, approximately 88% appearing once. Sequencing input: peripheral blood. The receptors stem from a woman aged 45-65 years with active or convalescent COVID-19.

The chain carries TRBV4-2 and TRBJ2-1, with TRBD2 matching 9 bases. Germline V gene sequence: CDR1 LGHNA, CDR2 YNFKEQ. The CDR3 consists of 15 residues. V gave up 2 bases and J gave up 7 bases; unmatched junction bases: 6. CDR3 bases: TGTGCCAGCAGCCAACCCCGAAGCGGGGGGAATGAGCAGTTCTTC. Protein sequence: CASSQPRSGGNEQFF.

As DNA, the CDR3 is TGTGCCAGCAGCCTACTAGCGTACGAGCAGTACTTC. Protein: CASSLLAYEQYF. The J gene is TRBJ2-7, the V gene TRBV7-9; the match to TRBD2 covers 7 bases. CDR1 and CDR2 from the germline V gene are SEHNR and FQNEAQ (reference sequence). Losses at the gene ends were 5 bases for V and 4 bases for J; bases not matched to a gene: 2. The CDR3 covers 12 residues.

The V gene is TRBV9, the J gene TRBJ2-7; TRBD1 matches 8 bases. Germline CDR1 reads SGDLS; CDR2 reads YYNGEE. The CDR3 is 14 residues long. The V segment lost 7 bases and the J segment 7 bases; nucleotides outside the gene matches: 13. Here the CDR3 reads CASQTGDRWGEQYF. CDR3 nucleotide sequence: TGTGCCAGCCAAACGGGGGACAGGTGGGGAGAGCAGTACTTC.

The chain is built from TRBV19 and TRBJ1-2, with a possible D match to TRBD1 (5 bases). V was shortened by 9 bases and J by 0 bases, with 14 bases between the two germline ends. CDR1 and CDR2 from the germline V gene are LNHDA and SQIVND (reference sequence). The CDR3 consists of 14 residues. The CDR3 reads CASTDSSSNYGYTF. The CDR3 region has the DNA TGTGCCAGCACTGACAGTTCCTCTAACTATGGCTACACCTTC.

This clone was found a few times. The chain carries TRBV27 and TRBJ1-5; D is unresolved. Germline-derived CDR1 and CDR2 are MNHEY and SMNVEV (reference sequence). There are 13 residues in the CDR3. Trimming left V 3 bases short and J 9 bases short, with 12 bases between. The CDR3 DNA reads as TGTGCCAGCAGTTTCCCCGGAGGTGGGCCCCAGCATTTT. It translates to CASSFPGGGPQHF.

This sequence joins TRBV7-2 and TRBJ2-7; maybe TRBD2 (6 bases). In germline, CDR1 is SGHTA, CDR2 FQGNSA. This CDR3 region has 14 residues. Trimming shortened V by 3 bases and J by 3 bases, and 12 bases separated the two germline ends. Here the CDR3 DNA reads TGTGCCAGCAGCTTCGGGACTGGATTCTACGAGCAGTACTTC. Translating gives CASSFGTGFYEQYF. The complete variable domain, with remaining parts taken from reference TRBV7-2 and TRBJ2-7, reads GAGVSQSPSNKVTEKGKDVELRCDPISGHTALYWYRQSLGQGLEFLIYFQGNSAPDKSGLPSDRFSAERTGGSVSTLTIQRTQQEDSAVYLCASSFGTGFYEQYFGPGTRLTVT.

The chain is built from TRBV18 and TRBJ1-6; D may be TRBD1 (5 bases). The CDR3 runs 16 residues. In germline, CDR1 is KGHSH, CDR2 LQKENI. V dropped 3 bases and J dropped 10 bases, with 19 bases sitting between them. Here the CDR3 reads CASSPSLTVVQSPLHF. Written as DNA, the CDR3 is TGTGCCAGCTCACCCTCCCTGACAGTGGTACAATCACCCCTCCACTTT.